This passage covers 9 T cell receptor beta chains from one sample sequenced in a study of T cell changes during pregnancy in multiple sclerosis. Clones were read by immunoSEQ multiplex PCR, and TCRdb kept only the in-frame ones, dropping some. Found here are 20,000 to 25,000 clones, roughly 90% of them singletons; the top ten hold 8%. Material: CD8+ T cells from peripheral blood mononuclear cells, obtained in the first trimester of pregnancy. All receptors come from a female donor in good health, enrolled as a control in a pregnancy study.

CDR3 in amino acids: CASSHPGQGDEKLFF. The CDR3 coding sequence is TGTGCCAGCAGCCACCCGGGACAGGGGGATGAAAAACTGTTTTTT. The chain recombines TRBV5-4 with TRBJ1-4; 11 nucleotides match TRBD1. Germline V gene data show CDR1 as SGHNT and CDR2 as YYREEE (reference sequence). CDR3 size: 15 residues. The J segment lost 6 bases and the V segment lost 4 bases, leaving 5 bases of the junction unmatched.

The chain recombines TRBV4-3 with TRBJ2-1; 11 bases are shared with TRBD2. The CDR3 is 20 amino acids. The V segment lost 1 base and the J segment 0 bases; nucleotides outside the gene matches: 11. Germline V gene sequence: CDR1 LGHNA, CDR2 YSLEER. CDR3 in DNA: TGCGCCAGCAGCCAAGTCCTAGCGGGGGGAACCCTAAGCTCCTACAATGAGCAGTTCTTC. Protein: CASSQVLAGGTLSSYNEQFF.

The CDR3 protein is CASSSGTGGGKTQYF. CDR3 DNA: TGTGCCAGCAGTTCCGGGACAGGGGGAGGAAAGACCCAGTACTTC. The V and J genes are TRBV27 and TRBJ2-5; TRBD1 aligns across 11 bases. Germline values: CDR1 MNHEY, CDR2 SMNVEV (reference sequence). The CDR3 contains 15 residues. Unmatched junction bases numbered 7, after V lost 4 bases and J lost 6 bases.

The rearrangement uses TRBV5-4 and TRBJ1-3, with D possibly matching TRBD1 (6 bases). The V gene lost 3 bases and the J gene lost 0 bases, with 10 bases spanning the gap. CDR3 length: 15 residues. Germline assignment: CDR1 SGHNT and CDR2 YYREEE (reference sequence). CDR3 coding DNA: TGTGCCAGCAGCTCTCAGGGGACCTCTGGAAACACCATATATTTT. Protein: CASSSQGTSGNTIYF.

This clone was seen just once. The chain joins TRBV27 to TRBJ2-3, with a possible D match to TRBD1 (5 bases). Germline assignment: CDR1 MNHEY and CDR2 SMNVEV (reference sequence). The CDR3 runs to 14 residues. Between the trimmed V and J ends, which lost 5 bases and 4 bases, there was a span of 13 bases. CDR3 sequence: CASSPGLDADTQYF. The CDR3 DNA reads as TGTGCCAGCAGTCCAGGGTTAGACGCAGATACGCAGTATTTT.

V is TRBV19 and J is TRBJ2-2; possible D gene TRBD1, 6 bases. The CDR3 is 16 amino acids. V was clipped by 2 bases and J by 5 bases, with 15 bases between them. Germline CDR1 reads LNHDA; CDR2 reads SQIVND (reference sequence). CDR3 in DNA: TGTGCCAGTAGTATACCCAGGGGCCAGGTTACCGGGGAGCTGTTTTTT. This translates into CASSIPRGQVTGELFF.

Notes on this clone: In the same sample, other DNA sequences code for this CDR3. This chain uses TRBV27 with TRBJ2-7, with D possibly matching TRBD1 (6 bases). This CDR3 spans 12 amino acids. Trimming shortened V by 5 bases and J by 3 bases, and 8 bases separated the two germline ends. Germline loops: CDR1 MNHEY, CDR2 SMNVEV (reference sequence). CDR3 loop: CASSPTGYEQYF. In DNA, the CDR3 is TGTGCCAGCAGTCCGACAGGCTACGAGCAGTACTTC.

The chain employs TRBV5-1 and TRBJ1-2, with D perhaps TRBD1 (5 bases). This CDR3 is 13 amino acids long. Trimming removed 0 bases at V and 6 bases at J, with 9 bases between. CDR1 SGHRS and CDR2 YFSETQ come from the germline V gene. The CDR3 loop reads CASSLDDSNGYTF. CDR3 DNA: TGCGCCAGCAGCTTGGACGACAGTAATGGCTACACCTTC. Variable domain in full (rest from reference TRBV5-1 and TRBJ1-2): KAGVTQTPRYLIKTRGQQVTLSCSPISGHRSVSWYQQTPGQGLQFLFEYFSETQRNKGNFPGRFSGRQFSNSRSEMNVSTLELGDSALYLCASSLDDSNGYTFGSGTRLTVV.

This chain connects TRBV6-5 to TRBJ1-1, with 7 bases identical to TRBD1. This CDR3 is 16 amino acids long. Germline loops: CDR1 MNHEY, CDR2 SVGAGI. Losses at the gene ends were 0 bases for V and 1 base for J; bases not matched to a gene: 5. CDR3 amino acids: CASSYSTGAGNTEAFF. The CDR3 DNA reads as TGTGCCAGCAGTTACTCAACAGGGGCGGGGAACACTGAAGCTTTCTTT.